The 16 T cell receptor beta chains below were found in one sample sequenced in a study of graft-versus-host responses after intestinal transplantation. Profiling relied on immunoSEQ multiplex PCR, and the TCRdb table lists in-frame clones only, not all of them. The sample includes tens of thousands of clones, 91% of them seen just once. Antigens of these TCRs are unknown. The input for sequencing was unstimulated CD8+ T cells sorted from spleen or lymph node cells, taken before intestinal transplant. The receptors here all came from a human donor who received an intestinal transplant.

The chain carries TRBV7-6 and TRBJ1-2; tentatively, D is TRBD1 (5 bases). V dropped 0 bases and J dropped 2 bases, with 10 bases sitting between them. This CDR3 is 15 amino acids long. Germline CDR1 is SGHVS and CDR2 is FNYEAQ. The CDR3 loop reads CASSLAAGRNYGYTF. In DNA form, the CDR3 reads TGTGCCAGCAGCTTAGCTGCAGGGCGAAACTATGGCTACACCTTC.

To note about this clone: Other DNA sequences in the same sample also yield this CDR3. The rearrangement joins TRBV27 to TRBJ2-1, with TRBD1 matching 11 bases. J gave up 3 bases and V 2 bases, and 0 bases lay outside the gene matches. CDR3 length equals 15 residues. The germline V gene has CDR1 MNHEY and CDR2 SMNVEV (reference sequence). The DNA for the CDR3 is TGTGCCAGCAGTTTAGGGACAGGGGGCTACAATGAGCAGTTCTTC. Its protein is CASSLGTGGYNEQFF.

This rearrangement joins TRBV6-6 to TRBJ2-1, with D tentatively TRBD2 (6 bases). Germline V CDR1 and CDR2: MNHNY, SVGAGI (reference sequence). V was cut by 5 bases and J by 10 bases, with 9 bases left in between. This CDR3 has 11 amino acids. CDR3 nucleotides: TGTGCCAGCAGTCCGGGAGAAGAGCAGTTCTTC. Its protein is CASSPGEEQFF.

This clone was detected only once. V and J are TRBV4-1 and TRBJ1-1; 9 bases match TRBD1. The V segment lost 2 bases and the J segment 1 base; nucleotides outside the gene matches: 11. This CDR3 has 18 amino acids. Germline V gene lookup returns CDR1 MGHRA and CDR2 YSYEKL. DNA of the CDR3: TGCGCCAGCAGCCAAAGAGTCACAGGGGGCGGAAAGAACACTGAAGCTTTCTTT. Amino acid sequence: CASSQRVTGGGKNTEAFF.

This chain links TRBV10-2 with TRBJ2-3; 14 bases line up with TRBD2. J was trimmed by 4 bases and V by 2 bases; bases with no gene match: 2. The CDR3 length is 16 residues. Germline CDR1 WSHSY, CDR2 SAAADI. CDR3 nucleotide sequence: TGCGCCAGCAGTGAGGTGACTAGCGGGGGGGCAGATACGCAGTATTTT. This gives the protein CASSEVTSGGADTQYF.

This CDR3 reads CASSLSGRAYNEQFF. The CDR3 region has the DNA TGTGCCAGCAGCCTTAGCGGGAGGGCCTACAATGAGCAGTTCTTC. The chain couples TRBV11-2 to TRBJ2-1, with 11 bases lining up with TRBD2. Trimming at V came to 5 bases and at J to 2 bases, leaving 2 bases not matched to a gene. CDR1 and CDR2 (germline): SGHAT, FQNNGV. CDR3 length: 15 residues.

The chain carries TRBV7-6 and TRBJ2-5, with TRBD2 matching over 14 bases. CDR3 length: 17 amino acids. From germline, CDR1 is SGHVS and CDR2 FNYEAQ. The junction had 5 bases not matched to a gene; V was cut back by 1 base and J by 4 bases. The CDR3 DNA follows: TGTGCCAGCAGCTTAGAAACCGGGACTAGCGGGAGAGAGACCCAGTACTTC. This sequence encodes CASSLETGTSGRETQYF.

This chain connects TRBV6-6 to TRBJ2-3, with TRBD1 as a possible D gene (6 bases). V was shortened by 11 bases and J by 1 base, with 22 bases between the two germline ends. The germline V gene has CDR1 MNHNY and CDR2 SVGAGI (reference sequence). This CDR3 region has 16 residues. CDR3 region: CAVQHYRAGGTDTQYF. As DNA, the CDR3 is TGTGCCGTCCAACACTACAGGGCGGGCGGCACAGATACGCAGTATTTT.

The rearrangement joins TRBV19 to TRBJ2-1; no clear D gene. V was cut by 7 bases and J by 4 bases, with 14 bases left in between. The CDR3 extends over 14 amino acids. Germline CDR1 LNHDA, CDR2 SQIVND (reference sequence). This CDR3 is CASTSTIGYNEQFF. The CDR3 nucleotides read TGTGCCAGTACAAGCACTATCGGTTACAATGAGCAGTTCTTC.

This clone occurred once. The V call is TRBV10-2, the J call TRBJ1-1, with D uncertain. CDR1 WSHSY and CDR2 SAAADI come from the germline V gene. V was cut by 5 bases and J by 11 bases, with 18 bases left in between. The CDR3 has 13 residues. The CDR3 here is CASSHQRRGGAFF. The CDR3 DNA follows: TGCGCCAGCAGTCACCAGCGACGGGGAGGGGCTTTCTTT.

The chain uses TRBV30 and TRBJ1-1; D is possibly TRBD1 (6 bases). V was shortened by 4 bases and J by 2 bases, with 11 bases between the two germline ends. This CDR3 has 13 amino acids. Germline CDR1 is GTSNPN and CDR2 is SVGIG (reference sequence). Here the CDR3 DNA reads TGTGCCTGGACGCTGGACAGCAACACTGAAGCTTTCTTT. This codes for CAWTLDSNTEAFF.

This rearrangement joins TRBV9 to TRBJ1-2; no definite D call. The CDR3 has 14 amino acids. From germline, CDR1 is SGDLS and CDR2 YYNGEE. V shed 4 bases and J shed 6 bases, with 16 bases lying between them. The CDR3 DNA follows: TGTGCCAGCAGCCCAGGAGGAGGGATACATGGCTACACCTTC. Amino acid sequence: CASSPGGGIHGYTF.

This sequence joins TRBV9 and TRBJ1-2; TRBD1 aligns across 7 bases. Germline V lookup: CDR1 SGDLS, CDR2 YYNGEE. Trimming removed 0 bases from V and 4 bases from J; junction bases left unmatched: 6. This CDR3 spans 15 amino acids. CDR3 sequence: CASSVADRASYGYTF. Written as DNA, the CDR3 is TGTGCCAGCAGCGTAGCCGACAGGGCTAGCTATGGCTACACCTTC.

The chain couples TRBV9 to TRBJ2-1; TRBD2 aligns across 8 bases. From germline, CDR1 is SGDLS and CDR2 YYNGEE. The V segment lost 0 bases and the J segment 8 bases; nucleotides outside the gene matches: 4. The length of the CDR3 is 14 residues. For the CDR3, the DNA is TGTGCCAGCAGCGTAGCTCTAGCGGGTTATGAGCAGTTCTTC. Protein product: CASSVALAGYEQFF.

The chain links TRBV7-8 to TRBJ2-7; 9 bases line up with TRBD1. The germline V gene has CDR1 SGHVS and CDR2 FQNEAQ. The CDR3 contains 16 residues. After removal of 4 bases from V and 3 bases from J, the junction contained 10 bases not matched to a gene. CDR3: CASSSHRGRSGYEQYF. The CDR3 DNA reads TGTGCCAGCAGCTCACACAGGGGGCGTAGCGGCTACGAGCAGTACTTC.

This clone was detected only a few times. The CDR3, as DNA: TGTGCCAGCAGCTCCCCGACCGAGGGCTATGGCTACACCTTC. It translates to CASSSPTEGYGYTF. V gene TRBV5-6 combines with J gene TRBJ1-2; D unresolved. Deletions cut 3 bases from V and 4 bases from J, with 13 bases between. The CDR3 is 14 amino acids. Germline V gene sequence: CDR1 SGHDT, CDR2 YYEEEE.